The 9 T cell receptor beta chains below come from one sample, sequenced in a study of blood T cell repertoires in COVID-19. This table comes from immunoSEQ multiplex PCR, and its TCRdb copy is limited to in-frame clones, with some not included. This table has 320,000 or so clones, about 90% appearing once. Material: PBMCs or T cells enriched from blood (not recorded which). All receptors come from a woman aged 25 to 39 who had recovered from COVID-19.

DNA for the CDR3: TGTGCCAGCAGCTCCCCGGGACACCACACAGATACGCAGTATTTT. Protein: CASSSPGHHTDTQYF. This sequence joins TRBV7-8 and TRBJ2-3; D is perhaps TRBD1 (6 bases). The CDR3 sequence is 15 residues long. CDR1 is SGHVS, CDR2 FQNEAQ, per germline. V was trimmed by 4 bases and J by 2 bases, leaving 13 bases between them.

The V call is TRBV6-5, the J call TRBJ2-5, with 7 positions matching TRBD2. J gave up 1 base and V 6 bases, and 8 bases lay outside the gene matches. Per the germline V gene, CDR1 is MNHEY and CDR2 is SVGAGI. The CDR3 has 15 residues. Here the CDR3 DNA reads TGTGCCAGCAGCCACGGGCCTAGCGGCCAAGAGACCCAGTACTTC. Translating it yields CASSHGPSGQETQYF.

The chain employs TRBV11-2 and TRBJ2-3; D might be TRBD2 (5 bases). Trimming removed 1 base from V and 0 bases from J, with 8 bases in between. CDR1 is SGHAT, CDR2 FQNNGV, per germline. CDR3 size: 15 residues. CDR3 loop: CASSLAAGSTDTQYF. In nucleotides, the CDR3 is TGTGCCAGCAGCTTAGCCGCGGGTAGCACAGATACGCAGTATTTT.

This chain connects TRBV7-2 to TRBJ1-1; D possibly corresponds to TRBD1 (5 bases). The germline gives CDR1 SGHTA, CDR2 FQGNSA. V was pared by 3 bases and J by 8 bases, with 7 bases between. The CDR3 has 11 residues. CDR3 residues: CASSFRGEAFF. CDR3 sequence (DNA): TGTGCCAGCAGCTTCCGGGGGGAAGCTTTCTTT.

The rearrangement joins TRBV5-6 to TRBJ2-4, with 7 bases fitting TRBD2. The J segment lost 2 bases and the V segment lost 5 bases, leaving 13 bases of the junction unmatched. CDR3 length: 17 amino acids. Germline assignment: CDR1 SGHDT and CDR2 YYEEEE. CDR3 region: CASRTDGGGRTKNIQYF. In nucleotides, the CDR3 is TGTGCCAGCAGAACGGACGGGGGAGGGCGAACCAAAAACATTCAGTACTTC.

This chain joins TRBV24-1 and TRBJ2-1; D ambiguous. The V gene lost 3 bases and the J gene lost 0 bases, with 11 bases spanning the gap. The germline V gene has CDR1 KGHDR and CDR2 SFDVKD. This CDR3 spans 16 amino acids. The chain's CDR3 is CATSDTPESSYNEQFF. CDR3 nucleotides: TGTGCCACCAGTGATACCCCGGAGAGCTCCTACAATGAGCAGTTCTTC.

The CDR3 DNA reads TGTGCCATACAGGGTCCTCAGGGCTACACCTTC. The encoded protein is CAIQGPQGYTF. The chain combines TRBV6-5 with TRBJ1-2, with a weak D call TRBD1 (6 bases). CDR1 and CDR2 (germline): MNHEY, SVGAGI. The CDR3 has 11 amino acids. The V and J ends lost 10 bases and 8 bases respectively, with 14 bases between them.

The chain combines TRBV6-5 with TRBJ1-1; D not resolved. The CDR3 loop spans 12 amino acids. Germline V gene lookup returns CDR1 MNHEY and CDR2 SVGAGI. V gave up 7 bases and J gave up 5 bases, with 11 bases separating them. As DNA, the CDR3 is TGTGCCAGCATGGCGGTAGAAACTGAAGCTTTCTTT. This codes for CASMAVETEAFF.

This clone was counted a few times. The V call is TRBV7-9, the J call TRBJ1-1; D is perhaps TRBD1 (6 bases). Germline V lookup: CDR1 SEHNR, CDR2 FQNEAQ (reference sequence). The CDR3 contains 13 residues. V shed 6 bases and J shed 4 bases, with 12 bases lying between them. This CDR3 is CASSAQGTTEAFF. The DNA of the CDR3 is TGTGCCAGCAGTGCACAGGGAACCACTGAAGCTTTCTTT.